A single sample is the source of the 4 T cell receptor beta chains below, sequenced in a study of cytomegalovirus exposure and HLA in healthy donors (dated by TCRdb to the late 2010s). Library construction relied on the immunoSEQ multiplex PCR assay. The multiplex PCR relied on a mix of 60 forward primers for TCR Vbeta segments and 13 reverse primers for TCR Jbeta segments. Imported from immuneACCESS, the table was reduced by TCRdb to in-frame sequences with V and J called. These copies leave out some clones; in studies compared against another copy, an unresolved V gene accounts for under half, and the cause of the remainder is not known. This sample comprises 85,000 to 130,000 clones, roughly four fifths of them detected only once. 1.5% to 2% of the sample belongs to the ten largest clones. The sequenced material came from PBMCs. All receptors come from a man aged 50 to 59 in good health and CMV-seronegative.

The chain is built from TRBV30 and TRBJ1-1; D is perhaps TRBD1 (6 bases). The CDR3 is made up of 13 amino acids. The V and J ends lost 0 bases and 3 bases respectively, with 8 bases between them. Per germline, CDR1 GTSNPN and CDR2 SVGIG (reference sequence). Here the CDR3 reads CAWSVGQHTEAFF. The CDR3 DNA reads as TGTGCCTGGAGTGTCGGACAGCACACTGAAGCTTTCTTT.

This clone was detected only once. The CDR3 reads CASSFRVAGGSGTGELFF. The CDR3 DNA reads TGTGCCAGCAGCTTCCGGGTAGCGGGGGGCTCGGGCACCGGGGAGCTGTTTTTT. This chain joins TRBV7-6 and TRBJ2-2; 10 bases agree with TRBD2. After removal of 3 bases from V and 4 bases from J, the junction contained 11 bases not matched to a gene. The CDR3 is 18 amino acids. Per the germline V gene, CDR1 is SGHVS and CDR2 is FNYEAQ.

V usage is TRBV10-3 and J usage is TRBJ1-2, with TRBD1 as a possible D gene (5 bases). CDR3 length: 14 amino acids. Germline V lookup: CDR1 ENHRY, CDR2 SYGVKD. Between the trimmed V and J ends, which lost 6 bases and 6 bases, there was a span of 17 bases. The CDR3 region has the DNA TGTGCCATCAGCTTTCTCGACAGTTACGATGGCTACACCTTC. The encoded protein is CAISFLDSYDGYTF.

This clone was recorded only once. V is TRBV16 and J is TRBJ2-1; the D is unclear. The germline V and J ends were trimmed by 8 bases and 0 bases, with 8 bases remaining between them. The CDR3 is 13 residues long. The V gene's germline CDR1 is KGHSY and CDR2 FQNENV. As DNA, the CDR3 is TGTGCCAGCGGGCTCAGCTCCTACAATGAGCAGTTCTTC. Amino acid sequence: CASGLSSYNEQFF.